The subject of this entry is one T cell receptor (beta chain). Antigen unknown. Per germline, CDR1 SGHAT and CDR2 FQNNGV. The CDR3 consists of 17 residues. V was clipped by 4 bases and J by 2 bases; unmatched bases: 5. These data belong to a study of cytomegalovirus exposure and HLA in healthy donors. Amplification used 60 Vbeta primers and 13 Jbeta primers. Libraries were prepared by immunoSEQ multiplex PCR; TCRdb keeps only in-frame clonotypes and omits some of them. The table lists more than 90,000 clones, under 80% of them singletons. Study-level findings and limits: It was 164 TCR beta chains that were listed as cytomegalovirus-associated. Follow-up analysis seemed to connect common viral pathogens with several of the most significant clusters identified. Apart from CMV serostatus, no immune exposure information was available. Certain indistinguishable V segments, among them TRBV6-2 and TRBV6-3, were excluded.

This TCR was sampled from a man in his forties in good health and CMV-seronegative. The chain joins TRBV11-2 to TRBJ2-1; 13 bases match TRBD2. Sequencing was carried out using PBMCs. As DNA, the CDR3 is TGTGCCAGCAGCTCTATCGGGACTAGCGGGGCCTACAATGAGCAGTTCTTC. Its protein is CASSSIGTSGAYNEQFF.